What follows are 21 T cell receptor beta chains derived from one specimen sequenced in a study of T cells after yellow fever vaccination. One entry per CDR3 protein, called by TCRdb with MiXCR from the 5' RACE reads. The data contain some 500,000 distinct CDR3 sequences, approximately 13% of them seen just once; the ten biggest clones take up over 12%. Sequenced here: PBMCs, sampled on the day of the yellow fever booster vaccination. These receptors all come from a man aged 25 to 40 who received the YFV17D yellow fever vaccine.

Points on this clonotype: The conserved closing phenylalanine or tryptophan is absent in this CDR3, likely reflecting a read error. The chain links TRBV18 to TRBJ2-1; 7 bases are a match to TRBD2. Germline V gene sequence: CDR1 KGHSH, CDR2 LQKENI. Trimming cost V 3 bases and J 7 bases; bases outside gene matches: 15. The CDR3 covers 17 residues. CDR3 sequence: CASSPLRGIPLLNEQFS. CDR3 sequence (DNA): TGTGCCAGCTCACCGTTGCGGGGGATACCCCTTTTGAATGAGCAGTTCTCC.

This clonotype was recorded a few times. The chain links TRBV21-1 to TRBJ2-2; TRBD1, the table's D call, was not compared with the DNA. TRBV21-1 counts as a pseudogene. This CDR3 region has 16 residues. The CDR3 DNA follows: TGTGCCAGCAGCAACCGGGACAGGGGGCGCATCGGGGAGCTGTTTTTT. Encoded protein: CASSNRDRGRIGELFF.

Ten or more counts support this clonotype. The chain has TRBV6-1 and TRBJ2-2; D is uncertain. Germline loops: CDR1 MNHNS, CDR2 SASEGT. The CDR3 has 13 residues. Trimming took off 7 bases at V and 4 bases at J, with 10 bases between the two ends. The CDR3: CASTKRITGELFF. The DNA of the CDR3 is TGTGCCAGCACCAAAAGGATCACCGGGGAGCTGTTTTTT.

The V gene is TRBV11-1, the J gene TRBJ2-1; 8 bases map to TRBD2. Looked up from germline, CDR1 is SGHAT and CDR2 is FQDESV (reference sequence). Unmatched junction bases numbered 15, after V lost 5 bases and J lost 0 bases. The CDR3 is 19 amino acids. The CDR3 coding sequence is TGTGCCAGCAGCCCGAAGTTGAGGCTAGCGGGCCCCTCCTACAATGAGCAGTTCTTC. It yields the protein CASSPKLRLAGPSYNEQFF.

This clonotype was seen only a few times. V is TRBV12-3 or TRBV12-4 and J is TRBJ1-5, with a tentative D call TRBD1 (5 bases). V was cut by 5 bases and J by 5 bases, with 13 bases left in between. The CDR3 totals 14 residues. As DNA, the CDR3 is TGTGCCAGCAGTCGGGGGTTAGGGGATCAGCCCCAGCATTTT. Encoded protein: CASSRGLGDQPQHF.

The chain joins TRBV5-7 to TRBJ2-1; D may be TRBD1 (6 bases). TRBV5-7 is given ORF status, its function remaining uncertain. Trimming shortened V by 4 bases and J by 0 bases, and 14 bases separated the two germline ends. The CDR3 sequence is 16 residues long. CDR3 amino acids: CASSPIQGSSYNEQFF. CDR3 coding DNA: TGTGCCAGCAGCCCTATACAGGGCAGCTCCTACAATGAGCAGTTCTTC.

This sequence joins TRBV6-2 or TRBV6-3 and TRBJ2-7; D is possibly TRBD2 (6 bases). CDR3 size: 15 residues. The V gene lost 4 bases and the J gene lost 2 bases, with 15 bases spanning the gap. Germline V gene lookup returns CDR1 MNHEY and CDR2 SVGEGT. CDR3 DNA sequence: TGTGCCAGCAGTTCCCGGGGACTTCCCCCCTACGAGCAGTACTTC. Protein sequence: CASSSRGLPPYEQYF.

The rearrangement links TRBV4-2 to TRBJ2-1; 8 bases agree with TRBD2. Trimming at V came to 1 base and at J to 4 bases, leaving 3 bases not matched to a gene. Germline V lookup: CDR1 LGHNA, CDR2 YNFKEQ. The CDR3 runs 15 residues. CDR3 in amino acids: CASSQGRGGYNEQFF. CDR3 bases: TGTGCCAGCAGCCAAGGCCGGGGGGGGTACAATGAGCAGTTCTTC.

For the CDR3, the DNA is TGTGCCAGCTCACCTGGGGTGGGGGACGTCGGACTCAATGAGCAGTTCTTC. Translation gives CASSPGVGDVGLNEQFF. V and J are TRBV18 and TRBJ2-1; the D call may be TRBD1 or TRBD2 (5 bases each). V was clipped by 3 bases and J by 6 bases, with 21 bases between them. This CDR3 contains 17 residues. Germline V gene sequence: CDR1 KGHSH, CDR2 LQKENI.

This clonotype was observed a handful of times. This CDR3 is CSASPKGGRKETQYF. CDR3 DNA sequence: TGCAGTGCTAGCCCCAAGGGTGGGAGAAAAGAGACCCAGTACTTC. The rearrangement uses TRBV20-1 and TRBJ2-5, with D possibly TRBD2 on 5 matching bases. Trimming stripped 3 bases from V and 3 bases from J, with 17 bases between. This CDR3 spans 15 amino acids. Germline values: CDR1 DFQATT, CDR2 SNEGSKA (reference sequence).

The sample holds a few counts of this clonotype. The chain uses TRBV2 and TRBJ2-1; the match to TRBD1 covers 7 bases. This CDR3 region has 13 residues. The germline gives CDR1 SNHLY, CDR2 FYNNEI. The J segment lost 4 bases and the V segment lost 6 bases, leaving 3 bases of the junction unmatched. The CDR3 DNA reads as TGTGCCAGCAGCGGGACAGCTTACAATGAGCAGTTCTTC. Its translation is CASSGTAYNEQFF.

The genes are TRBV2 and TRBJ2-2; D ambiguous. The CDR3 spans 14 residues. Per the germline V gene, CDR1 is SNHLY and CDR2 is FYNNEI. V dropped 4 bases and J dropped 2 bases, with 8 bases sitting between them. The CDR3 region has the DNA TGTGCCAGCAGTGGAGTTAGAAACACCGGGGAGCTGTTTTTT. As protein: CASSGVRNTGELFF.

This clonotype was picked up a small number of times. This chain uses TRBV5-6 with TRBJ2-5; TRBD2 aligns across 9 bases. The CDR3 spans 16 residues. V gave up 4 bases and J gave up 1 base; unmatched junction bases: 8. Germline V gene data show CDR1 as SGHDT and CDR2 as YYEEEE. The CDR3 loop is CASSRRLAAIQETQYF. The CDR3 DNA sequence: TGTGCCAGCAGCCGTAGACTAGCGGCCATCCAAGAGACCCAGTACTTC.

The J gene is TRBJ2-5, the V gene TRBV29-1, with 12 bases lining up with TRBD2. Germline V gene lookup returns CDR1 SQVTM and CDR2 ANQGSEA. The CDR3 loop spans 14 amino acids. V gave up 6 bases and J gave up 5 bases; unmatched junction bases: 7. DNA of the CDR3: TGCAGCGTCACGGGACTAGCGGGCAGTGAGACCCAGTACTTC. This sequence encodes CSVTGLAGSETQYF. Full variable domain (missing parts from reference TRBV29-1 and TRBJ2-5): SAVISQKPSRDICQRGTSLTIQCQVDSQVTMMFWYRQQPGQSLTLIATANQGSEATYESGFVIDKFPISRPNLTFSTLTVSNMSPEDSSIYLCSVTGLAGSETQYFGPGTRLLVL.

V gene TRBV20-1 combines with J gene TRBJ2-7; D ambiguous. The CDR3 is 10 amino acids. Per germline, CDR1 DFQATT and CDR2 SNEGSKA (reference sequence). The V and J ends lost 1 base and 6 bases respectively, with 4 bases between them. CDR3 in DNA: TGCAGTGCTAGAGGCACCGAGCAGTACTTC. Residues: CSARGTEQYF.

There are many counts of this clonotype. This CDR3 reads CSAVALSSYNEQFF. CDR3 nucleotide sequence: TGCAGTGCTGTAGCTCTGAGCTCCTACAATGAGCAGTTCTTC. The chain employs TRBV20-1 and TRBJ2-1; D remains unclear. CDR1 and CDR2 (germline): DFQATT, SNEGSKA (reference sequence). CDR3 length equals 14 residues. V was trimmed by 5 bases and J by 0 bases, leaving 11 bases between them.

V and J are TRBV5-1 and TRBJ1-1; no clear D gene. V was pared by 0 bases and J by 5 bases, with 11 bases between. CDR1 is SGHRS and CDR2 is YFSETQ in the germline V gene. This CDR3 contains 14 residues. As DNA, the CDR3 is TGCGCCAGCAGCTTGGAAGTTACTGGGACTGAAGCTTTCTTT. Amino acids: CASSLEVTGTEAFF.

The J gene is TRBJ2-1, the V gene TRBV5-4; D gene unclear. In germline, CDR1 is SGHNT, CDR2 YYREEE (reference sequence). Trimming pared 0 bases from V and 3 bases from J, leaving 10 bases between. This CDR3 is built from 15 residues. The CDR3 nucleotides read TGTGCCAGCAGCTTGGTGATGAGAAGCTACAATGAGCAGTTCTTC. It encodes CASSLVMRSYNEQFF.

This clonotype was picked up a small number of times. The rearrangement uses TRBV19 and TRBJ1-5; D not resolved. The ends were cut back, 5 bases at V and 3 bases at J, with 11 bases in the middle. Germline loops: CDR1 LNHDA, CDR2 SQIVND (reference sequence). The CDR3 totals 14 residues. The CDR3 protein is CASSPAPDNQPQHF. CDR3 nucleotide sequence: TGTGCCAGTAGTCCCGCGCCAGACAATCAGCCCCAGCATTTT.

Only a few counts were recorded for this clonotype. V and J are TRBV7-2 and TRBJ2-1; 10 bases are a match to TRBD2. V was pared by 1 base and J by 7 bases, with 7 bases of the junction left unmatched. Germline V gene lookup returns CDR1 SGHTA and CDR2 FQGNSA. The CDR3 has 16 residues. CDR3 protein: CASSLGDSGRRNEQFF. DNA for the CDR3: TGTGCCAGCAGCTTAGGGGATAGCGGGAGGAGGAATGAGCAGTTCTTC.

This chain uses TRBV12-3 or TRBV12-4 with TRBJ2-3; D may correspond to TRBD1 or TRBD2 (5 bases each). This CDR3 comprises 17 residues. The V gene lost 7 bases and the J gene lost 4 bases, with 24 bases spanning the gap. The CDR3 DNA sequence: TGTGCCAGCACTTACCTCGGGCGGAGTCGGGGCGCAGATACGCAGTATTTT. This translates into CASTYLGRSRGADTQYF.